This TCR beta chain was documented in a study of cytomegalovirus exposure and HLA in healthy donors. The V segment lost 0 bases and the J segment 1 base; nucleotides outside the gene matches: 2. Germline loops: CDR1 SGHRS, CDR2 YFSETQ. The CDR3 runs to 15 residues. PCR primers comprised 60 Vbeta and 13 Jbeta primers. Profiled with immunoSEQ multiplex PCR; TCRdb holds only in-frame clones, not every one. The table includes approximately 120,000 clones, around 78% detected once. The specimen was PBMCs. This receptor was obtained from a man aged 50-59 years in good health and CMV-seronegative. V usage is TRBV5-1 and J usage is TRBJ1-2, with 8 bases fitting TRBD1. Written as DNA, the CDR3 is TGCGCCAGCAGCTTGGGGACAGGGATTAACTATGGCTACACCTTC. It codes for CASSLGTGINYGYTF.